These 17 T cell receptor beta chains were sequenced from one sample in a study of cytomegalovirus exposure and HLA in healthy donors. The primer mix had 60 Vbeta and 13 Jbeta primers. Libraries were prepared by immunoSEQ multiplex PCR; TCRdb keeps only in-frame clonotypes and omits some of them. The table lists 140,000 or so clones, roughly 65% of them singletons. Source material: PBMCs. The receptors shown here come from a woman aged 30 to 39 in good health and CMV-seronegative.

This sequence joins TRBV5-6 and TRBJ1-3; a possible D gene is TRBD1 (5 bases). This CDR3 spans 18 amino acids. Trimming left V 3 bases short and J 0 bases short, with 19 bases between. CDR1 SGHDT and CDR2 YYEEEE come from the germline V gene. The DNA for the CDR3 is TGTGCCAGCAGCTATTGGGGGGGACTTACAAGCTCTGGAAACACCATATATTTT. Protein product: CASSYWGGLTSSGNTIYF.

The chain carries TRBV11-1 and TRBJ2-1, with D maybe TRBD1 (6 bases). This CDR3 has 15 amino acids. In germline, CDR1 is SGHAT, CDR2 FQDESV (reference sequence). V was pared by 1 base and J by 7 bases, with 14 bases between. The CDR3 here is CASSLGQGLRNEQFF. The CDR3 nucleotides read TGTGCCAGCAGCTTAGGTCAGGGGCTAAGAAATGAGCAGTTCTTC.

This clone was detected once. The chain couples TRBV7-2 to TRBJ2-7, with 13 positions matching TRBD2. Trimming removed 5 bases from V and 6 bases from J; junction bases left unmatched: 7. CDR3 length equals 15 residues. Per germline, CDR1 SGHTA and CDR2 FQGNSA. The CDR3 reads CASSVTSGGAIEQYV. The CDR3 DNA reads as TGTGCCAGCAGCGTAACTAGCGGGGGGGCGATCGAGCAGTACGTC.

This chain uses TRBV19 with TRBJ2-1; 8 nucleotides align to TRBD2. The germline V gene has CDR1 LNHDA and CDR2 SQIVND (reference sequence). The CDR3 length is 15 residues. V dropped 3 bases and J dropped 6; count of bases not matched to a gene: 7. In nucleotides, the CDR3 is TGTGCCAGTAGTATTATGACTAGCGTCTCCAATGAGCAGTTCTTC. Translating it yields CASSIMTSVSNEQFF.

Note on this clone: The junction and the germline gene differ at one end; a read error may be behind it. The chain is built from TRBV7-9 and TRBJ1-1; TRBD1 matches at 7 bases. This CDR3 has 16 amino acids. The germline V gene encodes CDR1 SEHNR and CDR2 FQNEAQ (reference sequence). This CDR3 is CSSSRTGVKMNTEAFF. The CDR3 DNA sequence: TGTTCCAGCAGCCGGACAGGCGTCAAAATGAACACTGAAGCTTTCTTT.

The chain carries TRBV7-9 and TRBJ1-5; no definite D call. Germline V gene sequence: CDR1 SEHNR, CDR2 FQNEAQ (reference sequence). Trimming shortened V by 4 bases and J by 3 bases, and 4 bases separated the two germline ends. This CDR3 is 12 amino acids long. In DNA form, the CDR3 reads TGTGCCAGCAGCTCGTTCAATCAGCCCCAGCATTTT. Translating it yields CASSSFNQPQHF.

This clone occurred a few times. The chain combines TRBV10-3 with TRBJ1-1; perhaps TRBD1 as D (5 bases). Germline CDR1 and CDR2: ENHRY and SYGVKD. The CDR3 runs 13 residues. V was cut by 6 bases and J by 4 bases, with 12 bases left in between. CDR3 bases: TGTGCCATCAGGAAGGACATTTCCACTGAAGCTTTCTTT. Translating gives CAIRKDISTEAFF.

The chain recombines TRBV7-6 with TRBJ1-1; 9 bases fit TRBD1. CDR1 is SGHVS and CDR2 is FNYEAQ in the germline V gene. The CDR3 has 16 amino acids. The J segment lost 4 bases and the V segment lost 2 bases, leaving 8 bases of the junction unmatched. DNA of the CDR3: TGTGCCAGCAGCTTAACAGGGGGCCGGTTGAGCACTGAAGCTTTCTTT. Its translation is CASSLTGGRLSTEAFF.

This clone was seen a handful of times. The chain combines TRBV7-8 with TRBJ2-1, with TRBD2 matching over 11 bases. V shed 3 bases and J 0 bases; nucleotides not matched to a gene: 4. Per germline, CDR1 SGHVS and CDR2 FQNEAQ. The CDR3 runs to 17 residues. The CDR3 sequence: CASSFIAGGGSYNEQFF. In DNA form, the CDR3 reads TGTGCCAGCAGCTTCATAGCGGGGGGGGGCTCCTACAATGAGCAGTTCTTC.

The V call is TRBV7-6, the J call TRBJ1-6; 8 bases match TRBD1. The CDR3 length is 15 residues. In germline, CDR1 is SGHVS, CDR2 FNYEAQ. Trimming at V came to 5 bases and at J to 3 bases, leaving 3 bases not matched to a gene. CDR3 residues: CASSAGTGYNSPLHF. CDR3 DNA sequence: TGTGCCAGCAGCGCCGGGACAGGCTATAATTCACCCCTCCACTTT.

The gene calls are TRBV5-4 and TRBJ2-5; 12 nucleotides line up with TRBD2. This CDR3 contains 14 residues. The V gene end was trimmed by 4 bases and the J gene end by 5 bases; junction bases not matched to a gene: 3. Looked up from germline, CDR1 is SGHNT and CDR2 is YYREEE (reference sequence). As DNA, the CDR3 is TGTGCCAGCAGCCTAGCGGGAGGGAGGGAGACCCAGTACTTC. It encodes CASSLAGGRETQYF.

This clone appeared a single time. The CDR3 here is CASRSGFAGASEKLFF. CDR3 nucleotides: TGTGCCAGTAGATCGGGATTCGCAGGGGCAAGTGAAAAACTGTTTTTT. J is TRBJ1-4 and V is TRBV19; possible D gene TRBD1, 6 bases. Germline loops: CDR1 LNHDA, CDR2 SQIVND (reference sequence). The ends were cut back, 6 bases at V and 7 bases at J, with 21 bases in the middle. This CDR3 is 16 amino acids long.

The genes are TRBV30 and TRBJ1-3; D is ambiguous. Germline-derived CDR1 and CDR2 are GTSNPN and SVGIG (reference sequence). V lost 7 bases and J lost 0, with 16 bases in between. This CDR3 comprises 15 residues. The CDR3 here is CASPSRFGSGNTIYF. CDR3 nucleotides: TGTGCCTCCCCTTCTCGGTTTGGCTCTGGAAACACCATATATTTT. Full variable domain (remainder filled in from reference TRBV30 and TRBJ1-3): SQTIHQWPATLVQPVGSPLSLECTVEGTSNPNLYWYRQAAGRGLQLLFYSVGIGQISSEVPQNLSASRPQDRQFILSSKKLLLSDSGFYLCASPSRFGSGNTIYFGEGSWLTVV.

This clone has a handful of counts. The chain links TRBV28 to TRBJ1-1, with a weak D call TRBD1 (5 bases). Looked up from germline, CDR1 is MDHEN and CDR2 is SYDVKM. This CDR3 region has 15 residues. Trimming took 4 bases from V and 0 from J, leaving 12 bases between them. This chain's CDR3 is CASSSGGSLNTEAFF. DNA of the CDR3: TGTGCCAGCAGTTCGGGGGGATCTTTGAACACTGAAGCTTTCTTT.

The J gene is TRBJ2-5, the V gene TRBV7-9, with D perhaps TRBD1 (5 bases). V was trimmed by 0 bases and J by 10 bases, leaving 15 bases between them. This CDR3 comprises 14 residues. CDR1 is SEHNR and CDR2 is FQNEAQ in the germline V gene (reference sequence). CDR3 coding DNA: TGTGCCAGCAGCTTAGCGGAACAGGAGCTACGCCAGTACTTC. This sequence encodes CASSLAEQELRQYF.

The chain is built from TRBV5-8 and TRBJ2-3; D perhaps matches TRBD2 (5 bases). Germline V lookup: CDR1 SGHTS, CDR2 YDEGEE. V lost 4 bases and J 1 base, leaving 13 bases between the germline ends. The CDR3 length is 15 residues. CDR3 loop: CASSPRISGTDTQYF. The CDR3 DNA sequence: TGTGCCAGCAGCCCCCGGATTAGCGGCACAGATACGCAGTATTTT.

The chain joins TRBV4-1 to TRBJ1-5; D is unclear. CDR3 length equals 15 residues. V lost 1 base and J lost 0, with 7 bases in between. The germline CDR1 and CDR2 sequences are MGHRA and YSYEKL. The DNA for the CDR3 is TGCGCCAGCAGCCAAGTCGGGGATAGCAATCAGCCCCAGCATTTT. It encodes CASSQVGDSNQPQHF.